This T cell receptor beta chain was sequenced in a study of T cells in severe cutaneous drug reactions (dated by TCRdb to about 2019). Study-wide context: Between the early 2010s and the late 2010s, patients were recruited from Taiwan, Thailand and a European registry network. Enrollment was limited to patients whose SJS/TEN or DRESS diagnosis was probable or definite according to RegiSCAR criteria. Single-cell sequencing, quantitative PCR validation, functional assays and transgenic mouse experiments were combined with bulk TCR sequencing. Blister fluids/cells, PBMC and other biological samples were taken from patients in the acute stage or the recovery stage. The Naranjo algorithm and the ALDEN drug causality algorithm were used to identify the culprit drug. Libraries used iRepertoire multiplex PCR; authors cited a comparison showing similar capture of abundant clonotypes across iRepertoire and 5' RACE methods with or without UMI.

The paper as a whole reports these results and caveats: CBZ-SJS/TEN patients showed strongly increased TRBV12-4 usage, with an average of approximately 30% in blister cells and 4% to 5.5% in PBMC. The authors noted that whether the public TCR generalizes to SJS/TEN caused by other drugs still needs further study. A public TCRbeta CDR3, present at a mean of around 15% in all seven CBZ-SJS/TEN blister samples, was undetectable or scarce in PBMC from tolerant controls and healthy donors.

This clonotype registers as medium-sized (0.01 to 0.1%) by frequency; no count is noted. The target of this receptor is not known. Based on the germline V gene, the CDR1 and CDR2 sequences are KGHSH and LQKENI. The cysteine opens and the phenylalanine closes a CDR3 of 15 amino acids. The coding DNA is unavailable. For both bulk and single-cell sequencing, libraries were prepared with the iRepertoire multiplex PCR system and TCR subtype-specific primers. Multiplex PCR with primers aimed at the V, D and J gene regions produced the bulk TCR beta libraries. Roughly 100-550 ng of RNA per sample served as input for bulk TCR library preparation. An Illumina MiSeq was used to sequence the bulk TCR beta amplicons. The authors' analysis ran thus. Quality control steps removed sample misassignments and low-quality sequencing reads. CDR3 was defined as the amino acids lying between the Y[YFLI]C motif of the V-gene and the [FW]GXGT motif of the J-segment. TRBV and TRBJ gene assignments and CDR3 clonotypes followed the IMGT database. For each sample, TRBV expression was normalized against the mean for the same gene in PBMC from more than 40 healthy donors. TCRdb reprocessed the sequencing reads and holds a single record per CDR3 protein sequence, with no DNA. V and J calls and clone size were set by TCRdb, not the authors. This sample's records show some 1,500 distinct CDR3 sequences. Of the sample, approximately 14% is held by the ten largest clones.

Sequencing was performed on donors who were patients with carbamazepine-induced Stevens-Johnson syndrome or toxic epidermal necrolysis (CBZ-SJS/TEN). The peripheral blood repertoires were obtained from CBZ-SJS/TEN patients of Han Chinese origin (roughly five) and European origin (roughly six). Patients with drug-induced severe cutaneous adverse reactions had T cell receptor repertoires profiled by next-generation sequencing to look for drug-specific clonotypes. The RNA source was either peripheral blood mononuclear cells or blister cells from skin lesions. Sequenced material: PBMCs. The sequence derives from a human donor with Stevens-Johnson syndrome, a severe cutaneous drug reaction. Recombination linked TRBV18 to TRBJ2-3; without DNA, the TCRdb call of TRBD1 cannot be checked. The CDR3 region reads CASSPLSGDTDTQYF.